The 6 T cell receptor beta chains below come from one sample, sequenced in a study of identical twins. TCRdb re-derived calls from the 5' RACE reads in MiXCR, one entry per CDR3 protein. This sample has hundreds of thousands of distinct CDR3 sequences, with 21% found just once. These data were likewise used in another study, on T cells expressing NK-cell markers.

The sample consisted of PBMCs. Receptors were obtained from a woman between 18 and 29 years old in good health.

This clonotype was observed a few times. The chain uses TRBV7-2 and TRBJ2-3; D may match TRBD1 or TRBD2 (5 bases each). The CDR3 contains 17 residues. V was pared by 3 bases and J by 0 bases, with 16 bases between. Germline V gene lookup returns CDR1 SGHTA and CDR2 FQGNSA. The CDR3, as DNA: TGTGCCAGCAGCTTTAAACTAGGGGTCATGAGCACAGATACGCAGTATTTT. This sequence encodes CASSFKLGVMSTDTQYF.

The V and J genes are TRBV9 and TRBJ1-2; the match to TRBD1 covers 7 bases. The ends lost 4 bases at V and 7 bases at J; junction bases unmatched: 13. This CDR3 has 15 amino acids. CDR1 SGDLS and CDR2 YYNGEE come from the germline V gene. The CDR3 DNA follows: TGTGCCAGCAGCAATGACATACAGGGGCTCCGTGGCTACACCTTC. Protein sequence: CASSNDIQGLRGYTF. The variable domain in full, with the rest retrieved from reference TRBV9 and TRBJ1-2, is DSGVTQTPKHLITATGQRVTLRCSPRSGDLSVYWYQQSLDQGLQFLIQYYNGEERAKGNILERFSAQQFPDLHSELNLSSLELGDSALYFCASSNDIQGLRGYTFGSGTRLTVV.

The chain couples TRBV29-1 to TRBJ1-5; 7 positions agree with TRBD1. CDR1 and CDR2 from the germline V gene are SQVTM and ANQGSEA. This CDR3 contains 14 residues. V dropped 5 bases and J dropped 6; count of bases not matched to a gene: 10. The CDR3 is CSVLQGGVGQPQHF. The CDR3 DNA follows: TGCAGCGTTCTTCAGGGGGGGGTTGGTCAGCCCCAGCATTTT. Combining the CDR3 with reference TRBV29-1 and TRBJ1-5 gives the whole variable domain SAVISQKPSRDICQRGTSLTIQCQVDSQVTMMFWYRQQPGQSLTLIATANQGSEATYESGFVIDKFPISRPNLTFSTLTVSNMSPEDSSIYLCSVLQGGVGQPQHFGDGTRLSIL.

This clonotype has at least ten counts. The rearrangement uses TRBV12-3 or TRBV12-4 and TRBJ1-1; D is uncertain. V lost 3 bases, J lost 3 bases, and 11 bases lay in between. The CDR3 has 14 residues. The CDR3 region has the DNA TGTGCCAGCAGTTTGGGCCAGAGATACACTGAAGCTTTCTTT. It specifies CASSLGQRYTEAFF.

The genes are TRBV12-3 or TRBV12-4 and TRBJ1-3; tentative D call: TRBD1 (5 bases). CDR3 size: 14 residues. V was trimmed by 6 bases and J by 0 bases, leaving 9 bases between them. CDR3 nucleotide sequence: TGTGCCAGCAGGAGGGGACCCTCTGGAAACACCATATATTTT. Its protein product is CASRRGPSGNTIYF.

Many counts were recorded for this clonotype. The chain employs TRBV14 and TRBJ1-1; D perhaps matches TRBD1 (5 bases). The CDR3 covers 11 residues. Trimming stripped 3 bases from V and 9 bases from J, with 8 bases between. Germline-derived CDR1 and CDR2 are SGHDN and FVKESK. The CDR3 sequence is CASSQAGQAFF. CDR3 DNA: TGTGCCAGCAGCCAGGCGGGACAAGCTTTCTTT.